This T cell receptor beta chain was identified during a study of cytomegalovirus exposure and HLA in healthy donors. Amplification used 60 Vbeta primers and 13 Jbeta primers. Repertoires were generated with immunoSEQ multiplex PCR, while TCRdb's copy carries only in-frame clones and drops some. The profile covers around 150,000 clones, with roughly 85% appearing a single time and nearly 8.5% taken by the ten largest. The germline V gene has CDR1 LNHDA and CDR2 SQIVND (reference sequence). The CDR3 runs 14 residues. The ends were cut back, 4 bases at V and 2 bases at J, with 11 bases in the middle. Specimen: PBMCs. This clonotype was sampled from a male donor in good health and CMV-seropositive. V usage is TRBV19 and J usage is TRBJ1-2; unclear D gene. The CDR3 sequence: CASSSPPENYGYTF. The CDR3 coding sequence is TGTGCCAGTAGTAGCCCTCCTGAGAACTATGGCTACACCTTC.